This T cell receptor (beta chain) was sequenced for a study of cytomegalovirus exposure and HLA in healthy donors. CDR1 is LGHNA, CDR2 YNFKEQ, per germline. V lost 1 base and J lost 4; bases outside the gene matches: 16. The CDR3 is 19 amino acids. Primers: 60 Vbeta forward and 13 Jbeta reverse. How the authors handled the data: In a later analysis, some 10 million of around 75 million unique beta chains occurred in at least two donors. Assay used: immunoSEQ multiplex PCR; TCRdb lists only in-frame clones, some missing. The DNA was the basis for D and trimming; V, J and clone size are from that table. This sample's table reports around 52,000 clones.

The rearrangement uses TRBV4-2 and TRBJ2-3; 8 nucleotides align to TRBD2. Sequenced: PBMCs. The origin of this receptor is a man aged 35-49 years in good health and CMV-seropositive. CDR3 coding DNA: TGTGCCAGCAGCCAAGGCCTTCGAATTGCGGGAGGATCTGCAGATACGCAGTATTTT. Encoded protein: CASSQGLRIAGGSADTQYF.